The rows below give T cell receptor beta chains drawn from one sample of a study of cytomegalovirus exposure and HLA in healthy donors. This table comes from immunoSEQ multiplex PCR, and its TCRdb copy is limited to in-frame clones, with some not included. Of fewer than 200,000 clones listed, roughly 91% are singletons. Sample: PBMCs. The receptors stem from a woman aged 18-29 years in good health and CMV-seropositive. CDR3s include the opening cysteine and the closing phenylalanine or tryptophan. The D gene is left open where the match is weak. Clone size, where shown, is once, few, many, or a class for clones that have expanded.

J gene: TRBJ2-7; V gene: TRBV5-1; D gene: TRBD2; clone size: NA; CDR3 protein: CASSFGGDEQYF; CDR3 DNA: TGCGCCAGCAGCTTTGGGGGGGACGAGCAGTACTTC
J gene: TRBJ2-7; V gene: TRBV7-9; D gene: TRBD2; clone size: NA; CDR3 protein: CASSRRDYHEQYF; CDR3 DNA: TGTGCCAGCAGCCGTCGGGACTACCACGAGCAGTACTTC
J gene: TRBJ1-1; V gene: TRBV25-1; D gene: NA; clone size: NA; CDR3 protein: CASSDPTQGGNTEAFF; CDR3 DNA: TGTGCCAGCAGTGATCCTACCCAAGGGGGGAACACTGAAGCTTTCTTT
J gene: TRBJ2-2; V gene: TRBV5-1; D gene: TRBD1; clone size: once; CDR3 protein: CASSPPIGQGTAGELFF; CDR3 DNA: TGCGCCAGCAGCCCCCCCATAGGACAGGGGACGGCCGGGGAGCTGTTTTTT
J gene: TRBJ2-7; V gene: TRBV7-3; D gene: NA; clone size: NA; CDR3 protein: CASSLTPGTRDEQYF; CDR3 DNA: TGTGCCAGCAGCTTAACGCCGGGAACTCGGGACGAGCAGTACTTC
J gene: TRBJ2-7; V gene: TRBV15; D gene: TRBD1; clone size: NA; CDR3 protein: CATSTTTGGKPYEQYF; CDR3 DNA: TGTGCCACCAGCACAACAACAGGGGGGAAGCCCTACGAGCAGTACTTC
J gene: TRBJ1-2; V gene: TRBV6-1; D gene: TRBD1; clone size: NA; CDR3 protein: CASRQGPTNYGYTF; CDR3 DNA: TGTGCCAGCAGACAGGGGCCTACTAACTATGGCTACACCTTC
J gene: TRBJ1-3; V gene: TRBV29-1; D gene: NA; clone size: NA; CDR3 protein: CSVEGEISGNTIYF; CDR3 DNA: TGCAGCGTTGAAGGAGAGATCTCTGGAAACACCATATATTTT
J gene: TRBJ2-7; V gene: TRBV19; D gene: NA; clone size: NA; CDR3 protein: CASSILAQAGYEQYF; CDR3 DNA: TGTGCCAGTAGTATCCTAGCTCAAGCGGGCTACGAGCAGTACTTC
J gene: TRBJ2-7; V gene: TRBV7-9; D gene: TRBD1; clone size: NA; CDR3 protein: CASSLRQGIYEQYF; CDR3 DNA: TGTGCCAGCAGCTTGCGACAGGGGATTTACGAGCAGTACTTC
J gene: TRBJ2-7; V gene: TRBV19; D gene: TRBD2; clone size: NA; CDR3 protein: CASTSGLASEQYF; CDR3 DNA: TGTGCCAGTACCTCGGGACTAGCGAGCGAGCAGTACTTC
J gene: TRBJ2-1; V gene: TRBV5-6; D gene: TRBD2; clone size: NA; CDR3 protein: CASSGRERGEQFF; CDR3 DNA: TGTGCCAGCAGCGGGCGGGAGCGAGGTGAGCAGTTCTTC
J gene: TRBJ2-1; V gene: TRBV10-2; D gene: NA; clone size: NA; CDR3 protein: CASSGPRQFF; CDR3 DNA: TGCGCCAGCAGTGGTCCCCGTCAGTTCTTC
J gene: TRBJ1-5; V gene: TRBV7-8; D gene: NA; clone size: few; CDR3 protein: CASSLQSTGGSQPQHF; CDR3 DNA: TGTGCCAGCAGCTTACAGTCCACGGGGGGCAGTCAGCCCCAGCATTTT
J gene: TRBJ2-5; V gene: TRBV21-1; D gene: NA; clone size: NA; CDR3 protein: CASSKVGESFQETQYF; CDR3 DNA: TGTGCCAGCAGCAAAGTTGGGGAGAGTTTCCAAGAGACCCAGTACTTC
J gene: TRBJ2-1; V gene: TRBV5-1; D gene: TRBD1; clone size: NA; CDR3 protein: CASSLAGGNSYNEQFF; CDR3 DNA: TGCGCCAGCAGCTTGGCAGGGGGCAACTCCTACAATGAGCAGTTCTTC
J gene: TRBJ1-1; V gene: TRBV5-1; D gene: NA; clone size: NA; CDR3 protein: CASSFGERSEAFF; CDR3 DNA: TGCGCCAGCAGCTTCGGGGAGAGATCTGAAGCTTTCTTT
J gene: TRBJ2-7; V gene: TRBV9; D gene: NA; clone size: NA; CDR3 protein: CASSVNTAYEQYF; CDR3 DNA: TGTGCCAGCAGCGTAAACACAGCCTACGAGCAGTACTTC
J gene: TRBJ1-1; V gene: TRBV27; D gene: TRBD1; clone size: NA; CDR3 protein: CASRRRLDREQAFF; CDR3 DNA: TGTGCCAGCAGACGAAGACTTGACAGGGAACAAGCTTTCTTT
J gene: TRBJ2-7; V gene: TRBV6-6; D gene: NA; clone size: NA; CDR3 protein: CASRIGLVEQYF; CDR3 DNA: TGTGCCAGCAGGATAGGACTTGTCGAGCAGTACTTC
J gene: TRBJ1-5; V gene: TRBV18; D gene: NA; clone size: NA; CDR3 protein: CASSPSSNQPQHF; CDR3 DNA: TGTGCCAGCTCACCGTCGAGCAATCAGCCCCAGCATTTT
J gene: TRBJ2-7; V gene: TRBV7-6; D gene: TRBD1; clone size: NA; CDR3 protein: CASSPLADRGRAREQYF; CDR3 DNA: TGTGCCAGCAGCCCTCTGGCGGACAGGGGGCGGGCCCGCGAGCAGTACTTC
J gene: TRBJ2-1; V gene: TRBV5-6; D gene: TRBD2; clone size: NA; CDR3 protein: CASSRDVLAGGYNEQFF; CDR3 DNA: TGTGCCAGCAGCAGGGACGTGCTAGCGGGAGGATACAATGAGCAGTTCTTC
J gene: TRBJ1-1; V gene: TRBV4-2; D gene: NA; clone size: NA; CDR3 protein: CASSPSPDGQLNTEAFF; CDR3 DNA: TGTGCCAGCAGCCCGAGCCCGGACGGACAGTTGAACACTGAAGCTTTCTTT
J gene: TRBJ2-3; V gene: TRBV9; D gene: NA; clone size: NA; CDR3 protein: CASSETVLSTDTQYF; CDR3 DNA: TGTGCCAGCAGCGAGACAGTCCTTAGCACAGATACGCAGTATTTT